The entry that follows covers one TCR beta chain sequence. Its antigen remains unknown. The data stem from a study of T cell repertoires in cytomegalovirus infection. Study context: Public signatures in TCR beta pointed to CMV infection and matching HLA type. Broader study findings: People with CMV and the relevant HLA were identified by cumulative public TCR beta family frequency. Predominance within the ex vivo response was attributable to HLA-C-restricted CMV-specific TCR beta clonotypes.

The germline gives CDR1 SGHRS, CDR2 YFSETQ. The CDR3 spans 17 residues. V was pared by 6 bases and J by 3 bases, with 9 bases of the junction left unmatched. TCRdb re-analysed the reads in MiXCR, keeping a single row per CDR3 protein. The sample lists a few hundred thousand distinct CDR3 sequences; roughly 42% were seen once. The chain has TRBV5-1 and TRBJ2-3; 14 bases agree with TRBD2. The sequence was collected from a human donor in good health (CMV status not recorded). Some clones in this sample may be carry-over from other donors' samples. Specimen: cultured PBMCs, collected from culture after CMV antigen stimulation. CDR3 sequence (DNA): TGCGCCAGCACCCCGGGGACTAGCGGGGGAGAGACAGATACGCAGTATTTT. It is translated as CASTPGTSGGETDTQYF.